The rows below give T cell receptor beta chains drawn from one sample of a study of cytotoxic CD8 clonotypes in ibrutinib-treated CLL. Using immunoSEQ multiplex PCR, the repertoire was profiled, and TCRdb retains in-frame clones only, with some absent. The data contain about 140,000 clones, approximately 80% of them seen just once; the ten biggest clones take up approximately 7.6%. This material consisted of PBMCs, taken after 36 months of ibrutinib treatment. Every receptor here comes from a human donor with chronic lymphocytic leukemia. Each CDR3 is given with its conserved first and last residue. Each record gives: CDR3 length, clone size, D gene, V gene, J gene, CDR3 protein, CDR3 DNA. The D gene is left open where the match is weak. A row's size may be missing; if present it is once, few, many or a size class.

15	.	TRBD1	TRBV27	TRBJ2-2	CASSLSDRGLGELFF	TGTGCCAGCAGTTTATCGGACAGGGGTCTCGGGGAGCTGTTTTTT
13	.	.	TRBV6-6	TRBJ2-4	CAAQGGPKNIQYF	TGTGCGGCGCAGGGGGGCCCCAAAAACATTCAGTACTTC
16	few	.	TRBV27	TRBJ1-6	CASSLSGKGSSSPLHF	TGTGCCAGCAGTTTATCAGGGAAGGGTTCTAGTTCACCCCTCCACTTT
12	.	.	TRBV29-1	TRBJ2-5	CSVDWGKETQYF	TGCAGCGTTGATTGGGGGAAAGAGACCCAGTACTTC
15	few	.	TRBV15	TRBJ1-3	CATSRNPGSGNTIYF	TGTGCCACCAGCAGAAACCCCGGCTCTGGAAACACCATATATTTT
16	.	TRBD1	TRBV13	TRBJ1-2	CASSLRQGTTNYGYTF	TGTGCCAGCAGCTTACGACAGGGGACCACTAACTATGGCTACACCTTC
12	.	.	TRBV29-1	TRBJ1-1	CSVNVLGTEAFF	TGCAGCGTTAATGTCCTGGGCACTGAAGCTTTCTTT
13	.	.	TRBV2	TRBJ2-1	CASSDGTLGRQFF	TGTGCCAGCAGTGACGGGACACTGGGGCGGCAGTTCTTC
15	.	TRBD2	TRBV5-1	TRBJ2-1	CASSFFSGSYNEQFF	TGCGCCAGCAGCTTTTTCAGCGGGAGCTACAATGAGCAGTTCTTC
19	.	TRBD1	TRBV28	TRBJ2-2	CASSWDRGYLFLRGGELFF	TGTGCCAGCAGTTGGGACAGGGGTTATTTGTTCCTAAGGGGCGGGGAGCTGTTTTTT
14	.	.	TRBV28	TRBJ1-4	CASSLISVDEKLFF	TGTGCCAGCAGTTTAATCTCCGTGGATGAAAAACTGTTTTTT
14	.	.	TRBV30	TRBJ1-2	CAWSVRSSAYGYTF	TGTGCCTGGAGTGTACGGTCTTCGGCCTATGGCTACACCTTC
16	.	TRBD1	TRBV14	TRBJ2-7	CASSQETWKGAYEQYF	TGTGCCAGCAGCCAAGAAACTTGGAAGGGGGCTTACGAGCAGTACTTC
12	.	.	TRBV11-2	TRBJ2-2	CASSFSPGELFF	TGTGCCAGCAGCTTTTCGCCCGGGGAGCTGTTTTTT
15	few	TRBD2	TRBV6-1	TRBJ2-1	CASESGSGKIHEQFF	TGTGCCAGCGAGTCGGGTAGCGGGAAAATCCATGAGCAGTTCTTC
14	.	.	TRBV7-9	TRBJ2-7	CASSLVTDPYEQYF	TGTGCCAGCAGCTTAGTCACGGACCCCTACGAGCAGTACTTC
14	.	TRBD2	TRBV7-9	TRBJ2-5	CASSLGTSAETQYF	TGTGCCAGCAGCTTAGGGACTAGCGCGGAGACCCAGTACTTC
16	.	.	TRBV27	TRBJ1-4	CASKVMGLATNEKLFF	TGTGCCAGCAAGGTTATGGGACTGGCAACTAATGAAAAACTGTTTTTT
15	.	.	TRBV6-6	TRBJ1-5	CASSLPGTFNQPQHF	TGTGCCAGCAGCTTACCCGGGACCTTCAATCAGCCCCAGCATTTT
14	once	.	TRBV27	TRBJ2-7	CATRKAGTIYEQYF	TGTGCCACTCGTAAGGCCGGGACAATCTACGAGCAGTACTTC
15	few	TRBD1	TRBV7-9	TRBJ1-4	CASSTAGTAIEKLFF	TGTGCCAGCAGCACAGCCGGGACAGCAATTGAAAAACTGTTTTTT
11	.	.	TRBV6-6	TRBJ1-2	CASSYGQHDTF	TGTGCCAGCAGTTACGGGCAGCACGACACCTTC
14	.	.	TRBV7-8	TRBJ2-7	CASSIRQPTVEQYF	TGTGCCAGCAGCATCAGACAACCTACGGTAGAGCAGTACTTC
15	.	.	TRBV5-4	TRBJ1-2	CASSLPIGTAYGYTF	TGTGCCAGCAGCCTACCGATAGGCACAGCCTATGGCTACACCTTC
15	.	.	TRBV15	TRBJ1-5	CATSRVTGPNQPQHF	TGTGCCACCAGCAGAGTCACAGGCCCTAATCAGCCCCAGCATTTT
17	.	TRBD1	TRBV7-8	TRBJ2-5	CASSSLPGTGGWETQYF	TGTGCCAGCAGCTCCCTGCCCGGGACAGGGGGCTGGGAGACCCAGTACTTC
11	.	TRBD1	TRBV30	TRBJ2-3	CAWSTGGRQYF	TGTGCCTGGAGCACAGGGGGCCGGCAGTATTTT
14	.	TRBD1	TRBV5-1	TRBJ2-2	CASNGQGQTGELFF	TGCGCCAGCAACGGACAGGGACAGACCGGGGAGCTGTTTTTT
16	.	.	TRBV6-1	TRBJ1-3	CASSDMDGVSGNTIYF	TGTGCCAGCAGTGACATGGACGGTGTCTCTGGAAACACCATATATTTT